The 11 T cell receptor beta chains given below trace back to one sample, sequenced in a study of tumor-infiltrating lymphocytes in primary liver carcinoma. Starting from approximately 0.45 ug of total RNA, TCR beta cDNA was produced with a primer in the constant region. Generation of the TCR beta libraries relied on three nested multiplex PCR rounds using slightly modified ARM-PCR. PCR rounds one and two used TRBV1-TRBV30 forward primers with a C-beta reverse primer for 10 cycles each. TCRdb re-called the multiplex PCR reads through MiXCR, storing one row per CDR3 protein. The repertoire holds approximately 23,000 distinct CDR3 sequences, with approximately 80% as singletons. Taking about 18-31 mg of unsorted bulk tissue, the authors co-extracted RNA and DNA. The specimen sequenced was liver tumor tissue from sampling region 2. Specified subset: tumor region T2, inferior pole. The receptors were gathered from a woman aged 25-40 years with primary liver carcinoma and hepatitis B virus infection.

The rearrangement links TRBV11-2 to TRBJ1-2, with D unclear. V lost 5 bases and J lost 13, with 29 bases in between. From germline, CDR1 is SGHAT and CDR2 FQNNGV. The CDR3 covers 16 residues. The CDR3 DNA reads TGTGCCAGCAGCCCACGGGTCGGGGATTGGAGCTACGGCCGCACCTTC. Translated, it gives CASSPRVGDWSYGRTF.

About this clonotype itself: The junction differs from germline at one of its ends, possibly a read error. This chain joins TRBV4-3 and TRBJ2-1; D may be TRBD2 (6 bases). This CDR3 is built from 16 residues. CDR1 is LGHNA and CDR2 is YSLEER in the germline V gene. In DNA, the CDR3 is TGCGCCAGCACCCAAAACGTAACGGGAGCCAGAGATGAGCAGTCCTTC. Amino acid sequence: CASTQNVTGARDEQSF.

The chain uses TRBV30 and TRBJ2-5; D remains ambiguous. The CDR3 is 15 amino acids. Trimming left V 3 bases short and J 7 bases short, with 21 bases between. CDR1 and CDR2 from the germline V gene are GTSNPN and SVGIG (reference sequence). CDR3 region: CAWRVLGSTLGTQYF. The CDR3 region has the DNA TGTGCCTGGAGGGTCTTGGGCTCGACCCTAGGGACCCAGTACTTC. Looking up the rest from reference TRBV30 and TRBJ2-5 gives the full variable domain: SQTIHQWPATLVQPVGSPLSLECTVEGTSNPNLYWYRQAAGRGLQLLFYSVGIGQISSEVPQNLSASRPQDRQFILSSKKLLLSDSGFYLCAWRVLGSTLGTQYFGPGTRLLVL.

For this clonotype: The CDR3 does not close with the conserved phenylalanine or tryptophan, likely indicating a read error. In DNA, the CDR3 is TGCGCCAGCAGCTTTGCGATATCCCCAGGGTCCAATGAGCAGTTCTCC. It encodes CASSFAISPGSNEQFS. The rearrangement uses TRBV5-1 and TRBJ2-1; possibly TRBD1 for D (5 bases). The germline V gene encodes CDR1 SGHRS and CDR2 YFSETQ. Trimming stripped 2 bases from V and 6 bases from J, with 18 bases between. The CDR3 is made up of 16 amino acids.

Remarks on this clonotype: An end of the junction does not agree with germline; a read error may underlie this. J is TRBJ2-2 and V is TRBV11-2, with 9 bases fitting TRBD2. There are 18 residues in the CDR3. The germline V gene encodes CDR1 SGHAT and CDR2 FQNNGV. CDR3 residues: CASNSPRAGGPNTGELPF. The CDR3 nucleotides are TGTGCCAGCAACTCACCCCGAGCGGGAGGCCCGAACACCGGGGAGCTGCCTTTT.

Of note for this clonotype: Likely a read error: the CDR3 ends without its conserved phenylalanine or tryptophan. CDR3 sequence reads: CASSLGLAGGMQFI. The CDR3 DNA follows: TGTGCCAGCAGCTTAGGTCTAGCGGGAGGGATGCAGTTCATC. The V and J genes are TRBV7-9 and TRBJ2-1; 12 bases match TRBD2. Per the germline V gene, CDR1 is SEHNR and CDR2 is FQNEAQ (reference sequence). This CDR3 comprises 14 residues. Trimming at V came to 1 base and at J to 12 bases, leaving 4 bases not matched to a gene.

Worth noting for this clonotype: Germline is not matched at one junction end, which may reflect a read error. The chain links TRBV7-9 to TRBJ2-2; D is possibly TRBD2 (5 bases). This CDR3 comprises 14 residues. Germline lookup yields CDR1 SEHNR and CDR2 FQNEAQ (reference sequence). The CDR3 region has the DNA TGTGTCAGCAGCTCCGGTACGCACACCGGGGAGCTGTCTTTT. Its translation is CVSSSGTHTGELSF.

The CDR3 bases are TGTGCCAGCAACCAGGAACACCTAGGACAGGGGGGACCCCGCGAGCAGTTCTTC. It codes for CASNQEHLGQGGPREQFF. The chain links TRBV4-2 to TRBJ2-7, with TRBD1 matching over 10 bases. The J call may be in error: the DNA end matches TRBJ2-1 better. Germline loops: CDR1 LGHNA, CDR2 YNFKEQ. This CDR3 comprises 18 residues.

Concerning this clonotype: It is likely a read error, because the conserved phenylalanine at the end of the CDR3 is missing. The limits of the CDR3 on the DNA are not certain, so only TCRdb's listed CDR3 is given. The chain carries TRBV11-3 and TRBJ2-1; TRBD2, the table's D call, was not compared with the DNA. The length of the CDR3 is 16 amino acids, counting both ends. CDR1 SGHNT and CDR2 YENEEA come from the germline V gene. The CDR3 here is CASSFLADISYNGQSL.

Remarks on this clonotype: A read error may account for a junction end that differs from germline. This chain uses TRBV10-3 with TRBJ2-5; D gene unclear. This CDR3 is 15 amino acids long. The germline V gene has CDR1 ENHRY and CDR2 SYGVKD. CDR3 DNA sequence: TGTGTCATCAGTGAGTTGGCTACCAGACAAGAGACCCGGTACTTT. This sequence encodes CVISELATRQETRYF.

To note about this clonotype: A read error may produce the germline difference seen at one junction end. The chain employs TRBV12-3 or TRBV12-4 and TRBJ2-5; perhaps TRBD2 as D (5 bases). This CDR3 is 14 amino acids long. Here the CDR3 reads CATSLAYSQETQYF. The CDR3 nucleotides are TGTGCCACTAGCTTGGCGTACTCCCAAGAGACCCAGTACTTT.